This T cell receptor beta chain was captured by sequencing in a study of OX40 agonist ivuxolimab in advanced cancers. Some background on the complete study: Ivuxolimab, which targeted the costimulatory receptor OX40 (CD134), was an agonistic, fully human IgG2 monoclonal antibody. Of the approximately 50 patients in dose escalation, around 20 had hepatocellular carcinoma, some 15 had melanoma, 9 had renal cell carcinoma and 9 had head and neck cancer. Patients were allowed to have had prior anti-PD-1, anti-PD-L1 or anti-CTLA-4 therapy, and roughly 40% of the dose-escalation patients had previously received checkpoint inhibitors. The paper reports the monotherapy dose-escalation portion (N of about 51 patients) of the phase I ivuxolimab trial. Intravenous ivuxolimab was administered to patients every 2 weeks at six dose levels: 0.01, 0.1, 0.3, 1.5, 3 and 10 mg/kg. Partial responses occurred in three dose-escalation patients, of whom one had hepatocellular carcinoma and two had cutaneous melanoma. The dose-escalation cohort was 82.7% male with a mean age of approximately 60 years, ranging from about 20 to 80. The point of sequencing TCRbeta in the periphery was to test whether ivuxolimab changed TCR sequence diversity and drove clonal T-cell expansion.

Genomic DNA was extracted from sorted cells for sequencing of the TCRbeta CDR3 region. The immunoSEQ Assay was used to sequence the TCRbeta CDR3 regions. TCRdb took over this immuneACCESS table, retaining in-frame rearrangements with V and J assigned. Such tables are incomplete; in checked studies, under half of the missing clones stem from an unresolved V gene, and the remainder is unexplained. The sample data list fewer than 85,000 clones, and 85% to 90% of these were observed just once. The top ten hold 0.8% to 1% of the sample. Patients with a history of autoimmune disease or receiving systemic immunosuppression were excluded from the trial. Peripheral blood for TCR sequencing was collected from all dose cohorts at baseline, on cycle 4 day 1, and on cycle 7 day 1. Samples came from an open-label, multicenter, first-in-human phase I dose-escalation trial of ivuxolimab. Adults with locally advanced or metastatic melanoma, renal cell, hepatocellular, or head and neck squamous cell carcinoma were enrolled in the trial. Before TCR sequencing, CD4+ and CD8+ T cells were separately sorted from peripheral blood.

Turning to this clone: Which antigen it targets is not known. Nothing much larger sits one base from this clone, and base qualities are not available.

Broader findings and caveats from the paper: After ivuxolimab, expanded clones were on average more numerous among CD8+ T cells than among CD4+ T cells. Clonal expansion of both CD4+ and CD8+ blood T cells was observed from baseline to week 6 at doses 0.1 to 3.0 mg/kg. In the 0.1-3.0 mg/kg groups, partial responders had among the lowest normalized peripheral clonal expansion, particularly in CD8+ T cells. Which antigens the clonally expanded peripheral T cells were specific for was not determined. Low levels of normalized T-cell clonal expansion were also shown by some nonresponding patients.

Its CDR3 holds 15 amino acids, cysteine through phenylalanine. CDR3 DNA is the only sequence kept; it has 45 bases, read in frame from the first base. Here V drops 3 bases and J drops 0 bases, and the junction holds 1 base not matched to any gene. Sequences SGHRS (CDR1) and YFSETQ (CDR2) are obtained from the germline V gene. The receptor's source is an adult with an advanced solid tumor such as melanoma, head and neck, liver or kidney cancer. The chain uses TRBV5-1 and TRBJ2-2, and 8 junction bases match TRBD2. The specimen was CD4+ or CD8+ T cells sorted from blood, collected in a trial of the OX40 agonist ivuxolimab. The CDR3 reads CASSSAGANTGELFF. The bases read TGCGCCAGCAGCTCAGCGGGAGCGAACACCGGGGAGCTGTTTTTT.